These 30 T cell receptor beta chains came from one sample sequenced in a study of cytomegalovirus exposure and HLA in healthy donors. Sequenced by immunoSEQ multiplex PCR; TCRdb stores in-frame clones only, minus some. The repertoire has approximately 120,000 clones, approximately 94% of them found once; the top ten carry less than 1.5%. Sequencing was done on a sample of PBMCs. Every receptor here comes from a woman in her late teens or twenties in good health and CMV-seronegative.

The chain has TRBV7-9 and TRBJ2-2; D is undetermined. Trimming left V 5 bases short and J 5 bases short, with 3 bases between. This CDR3 contains 11 residues. Germline V lookup: CDR1 SEHNR, CDR2 FQNEAQ (reference sequence). As DNA, the CDR3 is TGTGCCAGCAGCCCGACCGGGGAGCTGTTTTTT. This sequence encodes CASSPTGELFF.

This chain connects TRBV6-5 to TRBJ2-1, with TRBD2 matching over 9 bases. CDR3 length equals 13 residues. The V gene's germline CDR1 is MNHEY and CDR2 SVGAGI. The ends lost 8 bases at V and 4 bases at J; junction bases unmatched: 3. CDR3 region: CASFSGGYNEQFF. The CDR3 coding sequence is TGTGCCAGCTTTAGCGGGGGTTACAATGAGCAGTTCTTC.

V usage is TRBV11-1 and J usage is TRBJ2-3; TRBD2 agrees at 13 bases. The V and J ends lost 3 bases and 1 base, in that order; junction bases with no gene match: 4. Per germline, CDR1 SGHAT and CDR2 FQDESV (reference sequence). This CDR3 contains 17 residues. CDR3 region: CASSLNGLAGGTDTQYF. The CDR3 DNA follows: TGTGCCAGCAGCTTGAACGGACTAGCGGGGGGCACAGATACGCAGTATTTT.

The J gene is TRBJ1-1, the V gene TRBV5-1; D call uncertain. Per germline, CDR1 SGHRS and CDR2 YFSETQ. The CDR3 length is 13 residues. The V and J ends lost 0 bases and 3 bases respectively, with 6 bases between them. The DNA of the CDR3 is TGCGCCAGCAGCTTGGAGCGGGACACTGAAGCTTTCTTT. This sequence encodes CASSLERDTEAFF. Filled out from reference TRBV5-1 and TRBJ1-1, the complete variable domain reads KAGVTQTPRYLIKTRGQQVTLSCSPISGHRSVSWYQQTPGQGLQFLFEYFSETQRNKGNFPGRFSGRQFSNSRSEMNVSTLELGDSALYLCASSLERDTEAFFGQGTRLTVV.

A single count supports this clone. V usage is TRBV7-9 and J usage is TRBJ2-5; D gene unclear. Germline CDR1 and CDR2: SEHNR and FQNEAQ (reference sequence). The CDR3 length is 15 residues. Between the trimmed V and J ends, which lost 2 bases and 5 bases, there was a span of 15 bases. The DNA for the CDR3 is TGTGCCAGCAGCTTATTAATTACGGCGCGGGAGACCCAGTACTTC. Amino acid sequence: CASSLLITARETQYF. The full variable domain, in which reference TRBV7-9 and TRBJ2-5 provide the parts outside the CDR3, is DTGVSQNPRHKITKRGQNVTFRCDPISEHNRLYWYRQTLGQGPEFLTYFQNEAQLEKSRLLSDRFSAERPKGSFSTLEIQRTEQGDSAMYLCASSLLITARETQYFGPGTRLLVL.

V is TRBV28 and J is TRBJ1-2, with D unclear. Germline CDR1 MDHEN, CDR2 SYDVKM. The CDR3 has 18 residues. The ends were cut back, 7 bases at V and 0 bases at J, with 24 bases in the middle. The CDR3 is CASTTPIAGTITNYGYTF. The DNA for the CDR3 is TGTGCCAGCACCACCCCGATTGCGGGCACTATAACTAACTATGGCTACACCTTC.

This clone was counted many times. This sequence joins TRBV2 and TRBJ1-2, with D possibly being TRBD1 (5 bases). This CDR3 is 13 amino acids long. Germline V gives CDR1 SNHLY, CDR2 FYNNEI. With 2 bases removed from V and 10 bases from J, the gap between germline ends came to 14 bases. The CDR3 protein is CASSEPFRVLYTF. The CDR3 nucleotides read TGTGCCAGCAGTGAACCTTTCAGGGTTCTCTACACCTTC.

The rearrangement links TRBV20-1 to TRBJ1-2, with D possibly being TRBD1 (6 bases). In germline, CDR1 is DFQATT, CDR2 SNEGSKA (reference sequence). Trimming shortened V by 3 bases and J by 8 bases, and 10 bases separated the two germline ends. This CDR3 comprises 11 residues. The CDR3 DNA is TGCAGTGCTAGCGGAGACAGGGGCTACACCTTC. It encodes CSASGDRGYTF.

V is TRBV6-5 and J is TRBJ1-5; D not certain. The germline V and J ends were trimmed by 6 bases and 4 bases, with 10 bases remaining between them. CDR3 length equals 13 residues. Germline values: CDR1 MNHEY, CDR2 SVGAGI. CDR3 DNA: TGTGCCAGCAGGGCCACAGCTAATCAGCCCCAGCATTTT. Encoded protein: CASRATANQPQHF.

The rearrangement joins TRBV28 to TRBJ2-7, with D perhaps TRBD2 (6 bases). Germline V gene sequence: CDR1 MDHEN, CDR2 SYDVKM. The V gene lost 7 bases and the J gene lost 6 bases, with 25 bases spanning the gap. The CDR3 loop spans 16 amino acids. Here the CDR3 reads CASNCASKLAECEQYF. In nucleotides, the CDR3 is TGTGCCAGCAATTGTGCTTCAAAACTAGCAGAATGCGAGCAGTACTTC.

The chain combines TRBV28 with TRBJ2-1; 7 nucleotides match TRBD2. CDR3 length: 12 amino acids. V shed 3 bases, J shed 9 bases, and the junction held 2 bases outside the gene matches. CDR1 is MDHEN, CDR2 SYDVKM, per germline. This chain's CDR3 is CASSFQRGEQFF. As DNA, the CDR3 is TGTGCCAGCAGTTTTCAGCGGGGTGAGCAGTTCTTC.

The chain carries TRBV2 and TRBJ1-2; 8 bases match TRBD1. From germline, CDR1 is SNHLY and CDR2 FYNNEI. The junction had 3 bases not matched to a gene; V was cut back by 2 bases and J by 4 bases. The CDR3 totals 14 residues. This CDR3 reads CASSEQGATYGYTF. The CDR3 DNA follows: TGTGCCAGCAGTGAACAGGGGGCAACCTATGGCTACACCTTC.

In this sample, this clone turned up once. The chain has TRBV19 and TRBJ2-1; 7 nucleotides align to TRBD2. This CDR3 spans 15 amino acids. V shed 1 base, J shed 4 bases, and the junction held 4 bases outside the gene matches. Germline values: CDR1 LNHDA, CDR2 SQIVND (reference sequence). The CDR3 DNA is TGTGCCAGTAGTATAGGGCTAGCGGAGTACAATGAGCAGTTCTTC. Amino acids: CASSIGLAEYNEQFF.

This clone was counted a single time. The chain carries TRBV5-4 and TRBJ1-3; 8 nucleotides align to TRBD1. Trimming took 4 bases from V and 6 from J; bases not matched to a gene: 6. Germline CDR1 SGHNT, CDR2 YYREEE (reference sequence). This CDR3 region has 14 residues. For the CDR3, the DNA is TGTGCCAGCAGCCTGGGGACAGGAAAAAACACCATATATTTT. Translated, it gives CASSLGTGKNTIYF.

The gene calls are TRBV7-2 and TRBJ2-7; D is unclear. The CDR3 is 12 amino acids. The V and J ends lost 6 bases and 6 bases respectively, with 12 bases between them. CDR1 SGHTA and CDR2 FQGNSA come from the germline V gene. The CDR3 is CASSLPSGEQYF. In DNA form, the CDR3 reads TGTGCCAGCAGTCTACCGTCCGGCGAGCAGTACTTC.

The chain is built from TRBV6-1 and TRBJ2-7, with TRBD2 matching 10 bases. The CDR3 runs 15 residues. Germline V gene lookup returns CDR1 MNHNS and CDR2 SASEGT. V trimming: 0 bases; J trimming: 6 bases; junction bases outside the gene matches: 5. CDR3 sequence (DNA): TGTGCCAGCAGTGAAGCGCTGGAGCGGGGGGGCGAGCAGTACTTC. It encodes CASSEALERGGEQYF.

The chain uses TRBV18 and TRBJ2-7, with 8 bases lining up with TRBD2. Trimming cost V 2 bases and J 2 bases; bases outside gene matches: 5. Germline values: CDR1 KGHSH, CDR2 LQKENI. This CDR3 contains 15 residues. The CDR3 sequence is CASSPKAGGAYEQYF. For the CDR3, the DNA is TGTGCCAGCTCACCAAAGGCGGGAGGCGCCTACGAGCAGTACTTC.

This sequence joins TRBV4-1 and TRBJ2-7; 9 nucleotides align to TRBD1. Trimming cost V 1 base and J 4 bases; bases outside gene matches: 5. CDR1 MGHRA and CDR2 YSYEKL come from the germline V gene. CDR3 size: 15 residues. The CDR3: CASSQVEGQGYEQYF. The DNA for the CDR3 is TGCGCCAGCAGCCAAGTGGAGGGACAGGGTTACGAGCAGTACTTC.

In this sample, this clone turned up once. Here the CDR3 reads CASRAQGGGYNEQFF. In DNA form, the CDR3 reads TGTGCCAGCAGGGCACAGGGGGGAGGATACAATGAGCAGTTCTTC. V and J are TRBV2 and TRBJ2-1; 8 bases are shared with TRBD1. The CDR3 runs to 15 residues. Per germline, CDR1 SNHLY and CDR2 FYNNEI. V lost 6 bases to trimming and J lost 4 bases; unmatched junction nucleotides: 8.

V gene TRBV2 combines with J gene TRBJ2-2; the D gene is possibly TRBD1 (5 bases). CDR3 length equals 15 residues. Germline V gene data show CDR1 as SNHLY and CDR2 as FYNNEI. The ends were cut back, 2 bases at V and 7 bases at J, with 14 bases in the middle. The CDR3 reads CASSELGQGNGELFF. The CDR3 DNA is TGTGCCAGCAGTGAATTGGGGCAGGGAAACGGGGAGCTGTTTTTT.

The rearrangement joins TRBV7-6 to TRBJ1-1; the D gene is possibly TRBD1 (6 bases). This CDR3 has 14 residues. Trimming removed 5 bases at V and 7 bases at J, with 17 bases between. Germline CDR1 and CDR2: SGHVS and FNYEAQ. CDR3 in amino acids: CASSLTGTIGEAFF. The CDR3 DNA follows: TGTGCCAGCAGCCTTACAGGGACGATTGGTGAAGCTTTCTTT. Complete variable domain (other parts from reference TRBV7-6 and TRBJ1-1): GAGVSQSPRYKVTKRGQDVALRCDPISGHVSLYWYRQALGQGPEFLTYFNYEAQQDKSGLPNDRFSAERPEGSISTLTIQRTEQRDSAMYRCASSLTGTIGEAFFGQGTRLTVV.

In regard to this clone: At the DNA level, this CDR3 is encoded by other sequences in the same sample as well. The rearrangement joins TRBV7-3 to TRBJ2-1; TRBD2 agrees at 10 bases. In germline, CDR1 is SGHTA, CDR2 FQGTGA. This CDR3 is 16 amino acids long. Trimming at V came to 0 bases and at J to 3 bases, leaving 2 bases not matched to a gene. The CDR3 reads CASSLTSGGIYNEQFF. The DNA for the CDR3 is TGTGCCAGCAGCTTAACTAGCGGGGGGATCTACAATGAGCAGTTCTTC.

The rearrangement uses TRBV30 and TRBJ1-1, with D unresolved. The germline V gene encodes CDR1 GTSNPN and CDR2 SVGIG (reference sequence). CDR3 size: 12 residues. Trimming left V 5 bases short and J 1 base short, with 8 bases between. CDR3 sequence (DNA): TGTGCCTGGGCCTCAGGGAACACTGAAGCTTTCTTT. The encoded protein is CAWASGNTEAFF.

This rearrangement joins TRBV2 to TRBJ1-2; D is unclear. The CDR3 consists of 14 residues. V gave up 7 bases and J gave up 4 bases, with 16 bases separating them. In germline, CDR1 is SNHLY, CDR2 FYNNEI. The CDR3 DNA reads TGTGCCAGCATTACCGGGGAAATGGGCTATGGCTACACCTTC. It codes for CASITGEMGYGYTF.

This chain uses TRBV7-9 with TRBJ2-6, with a weak D call TRBD1 (6 bases). Trimming removed 7 bases at V and 4 bases at J, with 14 bases between. CDR1 is SEHNR and CDR2 is FQNEAQ in the germline V gene (reference sequence). The CDR3 is 15 amino acids. This CDR3 reads CASTNRDRGANVLTF. DNA for the CDR3: TGTGCCAGCACCAACAGGGATCGAGGGGCCAACGTCCTGACTTTC.

The J gene is TRBJ2-2, the V gene TRBV11-3, with D unclear. Per germline, CDR1 SGHNT and CDR2 YENEEA. CDR3 length equals 13 residues. Trimming took 5 bases from V and 1 from J, leaving 5 bases between them. The CDR3 sequence: CASSPRNTGELFF. In DNA form, the CDR3 reads TGTGCCAGCAGCCCCCGGAACACCGGGGAGCTGTTTTTT.

As concerns this clone: The same CDR3 is also encoded by other DNA sequences in this sample. The chain uses TRBV5-4 and TRBJ2-3, with TRBD2 identical over 13 bases. CDR3 length: 15 residues. CDR1 and CDR2 from the germline V gene are SGHNT and YYREEE (reference sequence). Trimming cost V 4 bases and J 3 bases; bases outside gene matches: 2. This chain's CDR3 is CASSQTSGGTDTQYF. The CDR3 DNA follows: TGTGCCAGCAGCCAGACTAGCGGGGGGACAGATACGCAGTATTTT. Combining the CDR3 with reference TRBV5-4 and TRBJ2-3 gives the whole variable domain ETGVTQSPTHLIKTRGQQVTLRCSSQSGHNTVSWYQQALGQGPQFIFQYYREEENGRGNFPPRFSGLQFPNYSSELNVNALELDDSALYLCASSQTSGGTDTQYFGPGTRLTVL.

CDR3 nucleotides: TGTGCCAGCAGCTCCGCGACTAGCGGGAGGTGGTACAATGAGCAGTTCTTC. Amino acid sequence: CASSSATSGRWYNEQFF. This rearrangement joins TRBV5-4 to TRBJ2-1; 13 bases are shared with TRBD2. J was trimmed by 4 bases and V by 3 bases; bases with no gene match: 7. Looked up from germline, CDR1 is SGHNT and CDR2 is YYREEE (reference sequence). The length of the CDR3 is 17 residues.

Here the CDR3 DNA reads TGTGCCAGCAGCCATGACAGGGCAGCCAAAAACATTCAGTACTTC. It yields the protein CASSHDRAAKNIQYF. The genes are TRBV11-2 and TRBJ2-4; 7 bases line up with TRBD1. The CDR3 is 15 amino acids. The germline V gene encodes CDR1 SGHAT and CDR2 FQNNGV. The V gene end was trimmed by 5 bases and the J gene end by 0 bases; junction bases not matched to a gene: 4.

This clone was seen a handful of times. The J gene is TRBJ1-5, the V gene TRBV6-5, with D maybe TRBD1 (5 bases). V was trimmed by 5 bases and J by 7 bases, leaving 18 bases between them. CDR3 length equals 15 residues. Germline V gene sequence: CDR1 MNHEY, CDR2 SVGAGI. DNA of the CDR3: TGTGCCAGCAGTCCCTTCGGGGGGACGGGGCAGCCCCAGCATTTT. Its translation is CASSPFGGTGQPQHF.